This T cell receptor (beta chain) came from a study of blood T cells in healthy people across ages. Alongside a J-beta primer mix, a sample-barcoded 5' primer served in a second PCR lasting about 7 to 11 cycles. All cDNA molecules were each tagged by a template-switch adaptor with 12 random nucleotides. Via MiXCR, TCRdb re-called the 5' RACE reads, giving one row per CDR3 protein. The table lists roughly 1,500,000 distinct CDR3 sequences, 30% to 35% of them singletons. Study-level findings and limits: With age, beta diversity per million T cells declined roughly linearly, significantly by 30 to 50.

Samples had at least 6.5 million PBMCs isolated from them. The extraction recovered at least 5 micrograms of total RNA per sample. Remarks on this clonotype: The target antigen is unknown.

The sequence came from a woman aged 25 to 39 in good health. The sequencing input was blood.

The CDR3 reads CASSQDEASGKKGAQYF. The CDR3 coding sequence is TGTGCCAGCAGCCAAGACGAGGCTAGCGGGAAGAAAGGGGCCCAGTACTTC. The chain employs TRBV4-2 and TRBJ2-7; 9 positions agree with TRBD2. Germline trimming cut 0 bases from V and 10 bases from J; bases unmatched to any gene: 16. Germline values: CDR1 LGHNA, CDR2 YNFKEQ. CDR3 length equals 17 residues.